This TCR beta chain stems from a study of cytomegalovirus exposure and HLA in healthy donors. The study, taken as a whole, reports: HLA-A and HLA-B allele assignments for most subjects were reportedly predicted accurately using TCR beta sequences. Associated with cytomegalovirus, according to the listing, were 164 TCR beta chains. For cytomegalovirus status, the classifier reportedly gave diagnoses with high specificity and sensitivity. Common viral pathogens (according to a later analysis) appeared linked to several of the most significant clusters.

As to this clone: Its cognate antigen is unknown.

PCR involved 60 Vbeta and 13 Jbeta primers. TCRdb keeps only in-frame clones here, not all; method: immunoSEQ multiplex PCR. This table has about 140,000 clones, around 86% appearing once. The clonotype originates from a woman aged 50 to 60 in good health and CMV-seropositive. The source material was PBMCs.

DNA for the CDR3: TGTGCCAGCAGTTTACGCGGGGGGAGGAATGAGCAGTTCTTC. Residues: CASSLRGGRNEQFF. The rearrangement links TRBV28 to TRBJ2-1; 8 nucleotides line up with TRBD2. V was pared by 2 bases and J by 7 bases, with 4 bases of the junction left unmatched. Germline loops: CDR1 MDHEN, CDR2 SYDVKM. The CDR3 loop spans 14 amino acids.